The clone carrying this T cell receptor beta chain occurred once. No antigen is known for it. This sample was included in a study of T cell responses to AZD1222 COVID-19 vaccine. Clones were read by immunoSEQ multiplex PCR, and TCRdb kept only the in-frame ones, dropping some. The top ten clones hold 1.1% to 1.5% of a sample with about 140,000 clones, 85% to 95% of them seen once. Study results and caveats: Nearly half of spike-specific TCRs reportedly target variant regions that are unmutated in the B.1.351 and B.1.1.7 variants. Donors, mostly white British, included more females; clonal diversity was possibly underestimated. CD4 TCRs covered the whole spike, strongest at regions 160-218 and 743-854.

Here the sequenced sample was peripheral blood, taken on day 0 of AZD1222 vaccination. The receptor was derived from an adult in good health.

CDR3: CASSQDSREAFF. The DNA for the CDR3 is TGTGCCAGCAGCCAAGACAGTCGAGAAGCTTTCTTT. The rearrangement links TRBV27 to TRBJ1-1; maybe TRBD1 (5 bases). The CDR3 has 12 amino acids. The germline V gene has CDR1 MNHEY and CDR2 SMNVEV (reference sequence). V was pared by 6 bases and J by 8 bases, with 13 bases between.